This T cell receptor (beta chain) came from a study of T cells in localized non-small cell lung cancer. Concerning this clone: Its antigen is unidentified.

Study results and limitations: Of the top 100 tumor clones, median 57 were in adjacent lung, 25 to 35 among its top 100.

Trimming took 3 bases from V and 0 from J, leaving 8 bases between them. This CDR3 spans 15 amino acids. The germline CDR1 and CDR2 sequences are KGHSH and LQKENI. Profiled with immunoSEQ multiplex PCR; TCRdb holds only in-frame clones, not every one. The table has 53,000 or so clones, approximately 88% seen once. This sequence originates from a man aged 40 to 70 with stage III lung adenocarcinoma. The sequences come from peripheral blood mononuclear cells, collected before any cancer treatment. The V and J genes are TRBV18 and TRBJ2-2; D is unresolved. In DNA, the CDR3 is TGTGCCAGCTCACCGGCACAAGCGAACACCGGGGAGCTGTTTTTT. Translation: CASSPAQANTGELFF.